These T cell receptor beta chains were read from a single sample in a study of T cells in Graves' hyperthyroidism and ophthalmopathy. One entry per CDR3 protein, called by TCRdb with MiXCR from the multiplex PCR reads. The repertoire includes around 580,000 distinct CDR3 sequences, 15% to 20% of them detected once, and roughly 18% sits in the top ten. Sequencing was performed on blood. The receptors stem from a woman younger than 30 with Graves' hyperthyroidism. Both conserved end residues are part of each CDR3. The D gene is left open where the match is weak. A clone size is listed for some rows: how often the clone was seen (once, few, many), or a class if it is expanded.

V gene	clone size	J gene	D gene	CDR3 DNA	CDR3 protein
TRBV30	.	TRBJ2-7	TRBD2	TGTGCCTGGATGTCGGGAGGGCTCCCCTACGAGCAGTACTTC	CAWMSGGLPYEQYF
TRBV15	once	TRBJ2-3	TRBD2	TGTGCCACCAGCAGATGGGGCGGGGGGCCGGAGGCAGATACGCAGTATTTT	CATSRWGGGPEADTQYF
TRBV4-1	many	TRBJ2-3	TRBD2	TGCGCCAGCAGCCAAGAGGGTCGGACTAGCGGGAGGGGGCTAGATACGCAGTATTTT	CASSQEGRTSGRGLDTQYF
TRBV12-3/TRBV12-4	many	TRBJ2-7	TRBD2	TGTGCCAGCAGTTTTCCTAGCGGCAGCTCCTACGAGCAGTACTTC	CASSFPSGSSYEQYF
TRBV27	few	TRBJ2-7	TRBD1	TGTGCCAGCAGCGACAGGGGCATGCACGAGCAGTACTTC	CASSDRGMHEQYF
TRBV27	.	TRBJ2-5	.	TGTGCCAGCGCTTCTAGGGACCGAGGAACTCAAGAGACCCAGTACTTC	CASASRDRGTQETQYF
TRBV7-3	many	TRBJ2-1	TRBD2	TGTGCCAGCAGCTTAACGATTAGCGGGGGTAATGAGCAGTTCTTC	CASSLTISGGNEQFF
TRBV7-8	many	TRBJ2-5	.	TGTGCCAGCAGCTCTAAAAGGGGCGCAGATGAGGAGACCCAGTACTTC	CASSSKRGADEETQYF
TRBV12-3/TRBV12-4	many	TRBJ2-7	TRBD1	TGTGCCAGCAGAAGGGACAGGGGAGGATACGAGCAGTACTTC	CASRRDRGGYEQYF
TRBV7-8	few	TRBJ1-2	TRBD1	TGTGCCAGCAGCTTAGGGGGACAGGTGGGCTATGGCTACACCTTC	CASSLGGQVGYGYTF
TRBV5-1	many	TRBJ2-1	.	TGCGCCAGCAGCCCGGACCCAAAGTATGAGCAGTTCTTC	CASSPDPKYEQFF
TRBV12-3/TRBV12-4	.	TRBJ2-7	.	TGTGCCAGCGGTTTAGGTGGCGGAGCCTACGAGCAGTACTTC	CASGLGGGAYEQYF
TRBV7-2	many	TRBJ2-1	TRBD2	TGTGCCAGCAGCCCGTCATTTAGCGGGGTTGAGCAGTTCTTC	CASSPSFSGVEQFF
TRBV5-5	.	TRBJ1-1	.	TGTGCCAGCAGCTTGTGGGGGGAGCCTGAAGCTTTCTTT	CASSLWGEPEAFF
TRBV29-1	.	TRBJ1-1	.	TGCAGCGTTGAAGCTACAGGGATCGGCACTGAAGCTTTCTTT	CSVEATGIGTEAFF
TRBV10-3	few	TRBJ2-1	TRBD2	TGTGCCATCAGTGAGGTAGCGGGAGATGAGCAGTTCTTC	CAISEVAGDEQFF
TRBV20-1	many	TRBJ2-1	.	TGCAGTGCTTGGAGGAGGGGCAATGAGCAGTTCTTC	CSAWRRGNEQFF
TRBV10-2	.	TRBJ1-2	TRBD1	TGCGCCAGCAGTCGGGACAGTGTCTATGGCTACACCTTC	CASSRDSVYGYTF
TRBV7-2	few	TRBJ2-7	TRBD2	TGTGCCAACACCGTTAGCGGGGGGGCGGGTGAGCAGTACTTC	CANTVSGGAGEQYF
TRBV5-1	few	TRBJ2-2	.	TGCGCCAGCAGCTTGAACAGGGGAGGAACCGGGGAGCTGTTTTTT	CASSLNRGGTGELFF
TRBV28	.	TRBJ1-1	.	TGTGCCAGTCAGGTGACGGGCACTGAAGCTTTCTTT	CASQVTGTEAFF
TRBV6-1	.	TRBJ2-6	.	TGTGCCAGCGTAAGCTCTGGGGCCAACGTCCTGACTTTC	CASVSSGANVLTF
TRBV2	many	TRBJ1-1	.	TGTGCCAGCAGTGAGGAACAATTGACTGAAGCTTTCTTT	CASSEEQLTEAFF
TRBV6-1	few	TRBJ2-1	TRBD1	TGTGCCAGCAGGAACAGGGGCAATGAGCAGTTCTTC	CASRNRGNEQFF
TRBV27	few	TRBJ1-4	.	TGTGCCAGCAGTGCCAAGGAACAAGAAGGGGAAAAACTGTTTTTT	CASSAKEQEGEKLFF
TRBV5-1	.	TRBJ2-5	.	TGCGCCAGCAGCTTGATACTGGGCCCAGAGACCCAGTACTTC	CASSLILGPETQYF
TRBV13	.	TRBJ1-3	.	TGTGCCAGCAGCTCATCTTTGCGGAGTAGTGGAAACACCATATATTTT	CASSSSLRSSGNTIYF
TRBV6-1	once	TRBJ1-2	.	TGTGCCAGCAGCAGCCGGACAGTCCCTAACTATGGCTACACCTTC	CASSSRTVPNYGYTF
TRBV20-1	many	TRBJ1-1	TRBD1	TGCAGTGCTGCGAACAGGGGACAAGCTTTCTTT	CSAANRGQAFF
TRBV20-1	.	TRBJ2-3	.	TGCAGTGCTACCCCATCGTCTCGGGGCACAGATACGCAGTATTTT	CSATPSSRGTDTQYF
TRBV28	many	TRBJ2-1	TRBD1	TGTGCCAGCAGACAAACGAGGGGACAGGGGAGGCATGAGCAGTTCTTC	CASRQTRGQGRHEQFF
TRBV7-2	many	TRBJ2-1	TRBD2	TGTGCCAGCAGCTTAGGATTTTGGACTAGCGGGGCCCGCAATGAGCAGTTCTTC	CASSLGFWTSGARNEQFF
TRBV30	.	TRBJ1-2	.	TGTGCCTGGAGCGCAAAAGGACCTTTCTATGGCTACACCTTC	CAWSAKGPFYGYTF
TRBV7-8	many	TRBJ1-2	.	TGTGCCAGCAGCTCCCTCCCTGCCGGGAACTATGGCTACACCTTC	CASSSLPAGNYGYTF
TRBV7-9	many	TRBJ2-1	TRBD2	TGTGCCAGCCATGCGGCTAGCGGGAGTGGGAGGGATGAGCAGTTCTTC	CASHAASGSGRDEQFF
TRBV28	many	TRBJ2-1	TRBD2	TGTGCCAGCAGTTTCCGACTAGCGGGAGACTATGAGCAGTTCTTC	CASSFRLAGDYEQFF
TRBV5-4	.	TRBJ2-7	TRBD2	TGTGCCAGCAGCTTGGCGGGACTAGAATACGAGCAGTACTTC	CASSLAGLEYEQYF
TRBV7-2	many	TRBJ2-5	.	TGTGCCAGCAGCTGGGACCGGCAAGAGACCCAGTACTTC	CASSWDRQETQYF
TRBV20-1	few	TRBJ2-3	.	TGCAGTGCTAGAGGGACTGGCCCCGGGACAGATACGCAGTATTTT	CSARGTGPGTDTQYF
TRBV27	.	TRBJ2-3	.	TGTGCCAGCAGTTTCACACCTAGATCGGATACGCAGTATTTT	CASSFTPRSDTQYF
TRBV6-5	many	TRBJ2-3	TRBD2	TGTGCCAGCAGTTACTCAGGGAGCGGGGGGGCAAAAGATACGCAGTATTTT	CASSYSGSGGAKDTQYF